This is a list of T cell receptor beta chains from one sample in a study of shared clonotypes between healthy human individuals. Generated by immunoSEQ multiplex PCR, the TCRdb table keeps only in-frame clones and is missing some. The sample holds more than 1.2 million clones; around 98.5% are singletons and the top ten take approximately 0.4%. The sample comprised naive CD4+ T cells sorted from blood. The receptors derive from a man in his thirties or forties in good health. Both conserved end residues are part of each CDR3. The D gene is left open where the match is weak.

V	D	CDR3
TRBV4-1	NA	CASSHVGRTYEQYF
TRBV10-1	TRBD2	CASSKWLAGADTQYF
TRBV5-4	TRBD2	CASSWSGRVDGELFF
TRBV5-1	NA	CASSPGSVNTGELFF
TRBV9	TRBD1	CASSVATGGSASSYEQYF
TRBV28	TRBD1	CASSSIRTGNFSEQFF
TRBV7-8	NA	CASSLLVSEVGLPYEQYF
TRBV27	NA	CASSFLAGELFF
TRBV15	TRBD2	CATSRGLAGNQRHEQYF
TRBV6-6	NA	CASSLLAANVLTF
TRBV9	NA	CASSVGIGVGETQYF
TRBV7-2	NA	CASSVDSPFLSGNTIYF
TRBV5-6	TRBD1	CASSLPGTGQNIQYF
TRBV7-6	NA	CASSLLVNTEVFF
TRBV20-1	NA	CSATGAIEQYF
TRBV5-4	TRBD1	CASSYRGVTLEQYF
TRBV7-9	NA	CASSLGVPNYGYTF
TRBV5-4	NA	CASSMAENMNTEAFF
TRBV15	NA	CATSRGLKPEGKNIQYF
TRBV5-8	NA	CASSLDGGYEQYF
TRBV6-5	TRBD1	CASRPSTGGFYEQYF
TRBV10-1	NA	CARHRGPQYF